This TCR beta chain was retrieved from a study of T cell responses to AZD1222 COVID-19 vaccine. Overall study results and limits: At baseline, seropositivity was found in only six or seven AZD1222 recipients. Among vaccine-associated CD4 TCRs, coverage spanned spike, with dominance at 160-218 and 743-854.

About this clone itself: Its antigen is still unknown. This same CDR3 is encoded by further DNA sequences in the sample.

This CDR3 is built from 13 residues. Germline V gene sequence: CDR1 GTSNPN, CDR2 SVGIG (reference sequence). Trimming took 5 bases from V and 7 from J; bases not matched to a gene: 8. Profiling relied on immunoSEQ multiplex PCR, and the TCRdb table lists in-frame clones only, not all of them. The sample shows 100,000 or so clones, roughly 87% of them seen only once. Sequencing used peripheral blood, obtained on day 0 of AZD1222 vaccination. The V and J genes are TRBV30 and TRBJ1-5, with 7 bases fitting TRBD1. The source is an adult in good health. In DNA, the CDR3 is TGTGCCTGGGAGAGACAGGGAGGGCAGCCCCAGCATTTT. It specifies CAWERQGGQPQHF.